A selection of T cell receptor beta chains follows, all from one sample in a study of blood T cell repertoires in COVID-19. The data were produced by immunoSEQ multiplex PCR, yet TCRdb's version contains in-frame clones alone and is incomplete. The sample has 470,000 or so clones; about 85% are singletons. The specimen was PBMCs or T cells enriched from blood (not recorded which). These receptors were collected from a woman younger than 30 with acute COVID-19. The CDR3 runs from the conserved cysteine through the conserved F or W. A D gene is named only where the DNA matches it firmly. Size values are once, few and many counts, or a class for expanded clones, and some rows have none.

cdr3_aa: CASSQDRRADTQYF
cdr3_nt: TGTGCCAGCAGCCAAGATAGGAGGGCAGATACGCAGTATTTT
d_call: -
j_call: TRBJ2-3
v_call: TRBV4-2
clone_size: -

cdr3_aa: CASSLAGIGDNYGYTF
cdr3_nt: TGCGCCAGCAGCTTGGCCGGGATAGGCGACAACTATGGCTACACCTTC
d_call: -
j_call: TRBJ1-2
v_call: TRBV5-1
clone_size: few

cdr3_aa: CASISPRGYNEQFF
cdr3_nt: TGTGCCAGTATATCCCCCAGGGGGTACAATGAGCAGTTCTTC
d_call: TRBD1
j_call: TRBJ2-1
v_call: TRBV19
clone_size: -

cdr3_aa: CASSLWTGGLTPYEQYF
cdr3_nt: TGTGCCAGCAGTCTATGGACAGGGGGCCTAACACCCTACGAGCAGTACTTC
d_call: TRBD1
j_call: TRBJ2-7
v_call: TRBV28
clone_size: -

cdr3_aa: CASREDVSNEKLFF
cdr3_nt: TGTGCCAGTAGGGAGGACGTCTCTAATGAAAAACTGTTTTTT
d_call: -
j_call: TRBJ1-4
v_call: TRBV19
clone_size: -

cdr3_aa: CASSEESGRVGSPLHF
cdr3_nt: TGTGCCAGCAGTGAGGAGAGCGGCCGGGTGGGTTCACCCCTCCACTTT
d_call: -
j_call: TRBJ1-6
v_call: TRBV2
clone_size: -

cdr3_aa: CASSPISGGLTQYF
cdr3_nt: TGTGCCAGCAGCCCGATTTCAGGGGGCCTTACGCAGTATTTT
d_call: TRBD1
j_call: TRBJ2-3
v_call: TRBV7-2
clone_size: -

cdr3_aa: CASSYGAFYNEQFF
cdr3_nt: TGTGCCAGCAGTTACGGTGCGTTCTACAATGAGCAGTTCTTC
d_call: -
j_call: TRBJ2-1
v_call: TRBV6-5
clone_size: -

cdr3_aa: CASSLSTNEQFF
cdr3_nt: TGTGCCAGCAGTTTATCTACGAATGAGCAGTTCTTC
d_call: -
j_call: TRBJ2-1
v_call: TRBV28
clone_size: -

cdr3_aa: CASSLTGGASNEQFF
cdr3_nt: TGTGCCAGCAGCCTCACAGGGGGCGCGTCTAATGAGCAGTTCTTC
d_call: TRBD1
j_call: TRBJ2-1
v_call: TRBV7-9
clone_size: -

cdr3_aa: CASSEGREAPHEQYF
cdr3_nt: TGTGCCAGCAGTGAAGGCAGGGAAGCGCCCCACGAGCAGTACTTC
d_call: -
j_call: TRBJ2-7
v_call: TRBV6-1
clone_size: -

cdr3_aa: CASSQEGRGDQPQHF
cdr3_nt: TGCGCCAGCAGCCAAGAAGGCAGGGGCGATCAGCCCCAGCATTTT
d_call: -
j_call: TRBJ1-5
v_call: TRBV4-3
clone_size: -

cdr3_aa: CASSLVGLATDTQYF
cdr3_nt: TGCGCCAGCAGCTTGGTAGGACTAGCCACAGATACGCAGTATTTT
d_call: TRBD2
j_call: TRBJ2-3
v_call: TRBV5-1
clone_size: -

cdr3_aa: CASSQTRGQGANQPQHF
cdr3_nt: TGTGCCAGCAGCCAAACGAGGGGACAGGGGGCAAATCAGCCCCAGCATTTT
d_call: TRBD1
j_call: TRBJ1-5
v_call: TRBV27
clone_size: -

cdr3_aa: CASSESRLGVGYTF
cdr3_nt: TGTGCCAGCAGTGAATCCCGGCTCGGGGTTGGCTACACCTTC
d_call: -
j_call: TRBJ1-2
v_call: TRBV6-1
clone_size: -

cdr3_aa: CASSLGGQPQHF
cdr3_nt: TGTGCCAGCAGCCTGGGGGGACAGCCCCAGCATTTT
d_call: -
j_call: TRBJ1-5
v_call: TRBV27
clone_size: -

cdr3_aa: CASSQYLGVNTGELFF
cdr3_nt: TGTGCCAGCAGTCAATACCTCGGGGTTAACACCGGGGAGCTGTTTTTT
d_call: -
j_call: TRBJ2-2
v_call: TRBV28
clone_size: -

cdr3_aa: CASSLAGLAGDKDTQYF
cdr3_nt: TGTGCCAGCAGCTTAGCGGGACTAGCGGGAGATAAAGATACGCAGTATTTT
d_call: TRBD2
j_call: TRBJ2-3
v_call: TRBV7-6
clone_size: -

cdr3_aa: CASSSRSQGALNTEAFF
cdr3_nt: TGTGCCAGCAGCTCTAGATCCCAGGGGGCTCTAAACACTGAAGCTTTCTTT
d_call: TRBD1
j_call: TRBJ1-1
v_call: TRBV9
clone_size: -

cdr3_aa: CASSSTGGAGTGELFF
cdr3_nt: TGTGCCAGCAGTTCAACAGGGGGCGCGGGCACTGGGGAGCTGTTTTTT
d_call: TRBD1
j_call: TRBJ2-2
v_call: TRBV27
clone_size: -

cdr3_aa: CASSRLAGISTDTQYF
cdr3_nt: TGCGCCAGCAGCAGGCTAGCGGGGATTAGCACAGATACGCAGTATTTT
d_call: TRBD2
j_call: TRBJ2-3
v_call: TRBV10-1
clone_size: -

cdr3_aa: CASSLPGSKETQYF
cdr3_nt: TGTGCCAGCAGTTTACCAGGTTCGAAAGAGACCCAGTACTTC
d_call: -
j_call: TRBJ2-5
v_call: TRBV28
clone_size: once

cdr3_aa: CASSFQGINEQFF
cdr3_nt: TGTGCCAGCAGCTTCCAGGGAATCAATGAGCAGTTCTTC
d_call: -
j_call: TRBJ2-1
v_call: TRBV11-2
clone_size: -

cdr3_aa: CASSRDRDFNEQFF
cdr3_nt: TGTGCCAGCAGCCGGGACAGGGATTTCAATGAGCAGTTCTTC
d_call: TRBD1
j_call: TRBJ2-1
v_call: TRBV6-5
clone_size: -